This is a list of T cell receptor beta chains from one sample in a study of CD4 T cells in relation to SARS-CoV-2 and coronaviruses. No antigen has been identified for these receptors. Some clones are missing from TCRdb's copy, which holds only in-frame ones; the method was immunoSEQ multiplex PCR. The sample includes under 13,000 clones, 75% to 85% seen only once; the top ten take roughly 28%. Sequencing was done on a sample of CD4+ T cells from PBMCs, cultured in vitro. The receptors originated from a human donor in good health. Both conserved end residues are part of each CDR3. A D gene is named only where the DNA matches it firmly. Clone size is stated in some rows and not others, as once, few, many or a class when expanded.

j_call d_call v_call clone_size cdr3_aa cdr3_nt
TRBJ2-3 . TRBV7-2 . CASSLPGAGYSTDTQYF TGTGCCAGCAGCCTCCCCGGGGCGGGTTACAGCACAGATACGCAGTATTTT
TRBJ2-7 TRBD2 TRBV10-3 . CAISLAGGPNQYF TGTGCCATCAGTCTAGCGGGAGGGCCGAATCAGTACTTC
TRBJ2-1 . TRBV30 . CAWSLQPGNEQFF TGTGCCTGGAGCCTCCAACCCGGGAATGAGCAGTTCTTC
TRBJ1-5 . TRBV19 . CASTRRDLDQPQHF TGTGCCAGTACCCGCCGGGACTTAGATCAGCCCCAGCATTTT
TRBJ1-1 . TRBV2 . CASSDLRMGTEAFF TGTGCCAGCAGTGACCTGAGGATGGGCACTGAAGCTTTCTTT
TRBJ1-1 . TRBV7-2 . CASSPHMGNTEAFF TGTGCCAGCAGCCCCCATATGGGGAACACTGAAGCTTTCTTT
TRBJ1-1 . TRBV5-6 few CASSLRALNTEAFF TGTGCCAGCAGCTTACGGGCCTTGAACACTGAAGCTTTCTTT
TRBJ2-1 . TRBV19 . CASSIWRDSYNEQFF TGTGCCAGTAGTATATGGCGGGATTCCTACAATGAGCAGTTCTTC
TRBJ2-6 . TRBV5-5 . CASSLIRVRGANVLTF TGTGCCAGCAGCTTGATAAGGGTGAGAGGGGCCAACGTCCTGACTTTC
TRBJ1-6 . TRBV7-2 . CASSSGHNRINSPLHF TGTGCCAGCAGCTCCGGCCACAACCGGATTAATTCACCCCTCCACTTT
TRBJ1-5 TRBD1 TRBV6-4 . CASSATGTGTYSNQPQHF TGTGCCAGCAGTGCAACCGGGACAGGGACCTATAGCAATCAGCCCCAGCATTTT
TRBJ1-3 . TRBV7-2 . CASSFLGGAGNTIYF TGTGCCAGCAGCTTTCTCGGGGGGGCTGGAAACACCATATATTTT
TRBJ1-5 . TRBV4-3 . CASSLSRDSDQPQHF TGCGCCAGCAGCCTTAGCCGGGACTCTGATCAGCCCCAGCATTTT
TRBJ1-5 TRBD1 TRBV5-1 . CASRSKVREGANQPQHF TGCGCCAGCAGATCTAAAGTCCGGGAGGGGGCTAATCAGCCCCAGCATTTT
TRBJ1-5 . TRBV6-2/TRBV6-3 . CASSPGIASNQPQHF TGTGCCAGCAGTCCAGGGATAGCGAGCAATCAGCCCCAGCATTTT
TRBJ2-2 . TRBV5-5 . CASSSGGGLNTGELFF TGTGCCAGCAGCTCCGGCGGGGGCCTGAACACCGGGGAGCTGTTTTTT
TRBJ2-3 . TRBV4-3 . CASSQDKGPTDTQYF TGCGCCAGCAGCCAAGATAAGGGACCCACAGATACGCAGTATTTT
TRBJ1-2 . TRBV4-3 . CASSQDSGGGWGNYGYTF TGCGCCAGCAGCCAAGATTCTGGTGGGGGATGGGGGAACTATGGCTACACCTTC
TRBJ1-2 . TRBV5-1 . CASSLDGGAYGYTF TGCGCCAGCAGCTTGGATGGGGGGGCCTATGGCTACACCTTC
TRBJ2-7 TRBD2 TRBV10-2 once CASRGAAGGPGEQYF TGCGCCAGCAGAGGAGCAGCGGGAGGTCCTGGGGAGCAGTACTTC
TRBJ2-5 TRBD2 TRBV18 . CASAQGGRVETQYF TGTGCCAGCGCCCAAGGCGGGAGAGTGGAGACCCAGTACTTC
TRBJ1-3 . TRBV10-3 . CAISESTGDRGNTIYF TGTGCCATCAGTGAGTCGACGGGGGATAGAGGAAACACCATATATTTT
TRBJ2-7 TRBD1 TRBV7-9 . CASSPPGQGGREQYF TGTGCCAGCAGCCCGCCGGGACAGGGGGGACGCGAGCAGTACTTC
TRBJ1-6 . TRBV18 . CASSPDSSYNSPLHF TGTGCCAGCTCTCCGGACTCCAGTTATAATTCACCCCTCCACTTT
TRBJ1-1 . TRBV13 . CASSLQPPEGEAFF TGTGCCAGCAGCTTACAACCCCCCGAGGGGGAAGCTTTCTTT
TRBJ1-1 . TRBV5-1 few CASSLGRGRQDEAFF TGCGCCAGCAGCTTGGGTCGGGGGCGACAAGACGAAGCTTTCTTT
TRBJ2-5 . TRBV5-1 . CASSFSALKETQYF TGCGCCAGCAGCTTTTCAGCGCTAAAAGAGACCCAGTACTTC
TRBJ1-3 . TRBV10-3 . CATRTRGEAGNTIYF TGTGCCACCCGGACTCGGGGGGAGGCTGGAAACACCATATATTTT
TRBJ1-6 . TRBV11-1 once CASSLDAYSPLHF TGTGCCAGCAGCTTAGACGCCTACTCACCCCTCCACTTT
TRBJ2-1 . TRBV30 . CAWSQPISNEQFF TGTGCCTGGAGCCAGCCGATTTCCAATGAGCAGTTCTTC
TRBJ2-1 TRBD2 TRBV4-3 . CASSQERLRLAGPRGEQFF TGCGCCAGCAGCCAAGAACGGCTACGACTAGCGGGGCCAAGGGGTGAGCAGTTCTTC
TRBJ1-4 TRBD1 TRBV5-1 . CASSMGQGNEKLFF TGCGCCAGCAGCATGGGACAGGGGAATGAAAAACTGTTTTTT
TRBJ2-1 . TRBV12-3/TRBV12-4 . CASSLVPGLEQFF TGTGCCAGCAGTTTAGTTCCAGGACTTGAGCAGTTCTTC
TRBJ2-5 . TRBV7-2 . CASSQLGTDRETQYF TGTGCCAGCAGCCAATTGGGGACCGACCGAGAGACCCAGTACTTC
TRBJ2-7 TRBD2 TRBV5-1 . CASRKAASGSQSYEQYF TGCGCCAGCAGAAAGGCGGCTAGCGGGAGTCAATCCTACGAGCAGTACTTC
TRBJ2-7 TRBD1 TRBV19 . CASSTVHIDRGEQYF TGTGCCAGTAGTACCGTTCACATAGACAGGGGGGAACAGTACTTC
TRBJ1-5 TRBD1 TRBV3-1/TRBV3-2 . CASSPGQGENSNQPQHF TGTGCCAGCAGCCCTGGACAGGGGGAAAATAGCAATCAGCCCCAGCATTTT
TRBJ1-2 TRBD1 TRBV7-9 . CASSFRQGANDGYTF TGTGCCAGCAGCTTTCGCCAGGGGGCCAATGATGGCTACACCTTC
TRBJ1-2 TRBD1 TRBV27 few CASSPWTGVDGYTF TGTGCCAGCAGTCCTTGGACAGGGGTTGATGGCTACACCTTC
TRBJ2-7 TRBD1 TRBV3-1/TRBV3-2 . CASSQAAGGTYEQYF TGTGCCAGCAGCCAAGCGGCAGGGGGCACCTACGAGCAGTACTTC
TRBJ1-6 TRBD1 TRBV5-1 few CASTIGTGDSPLHF TGCGCCAGCACCATTGGGACAGGGGATTCACCCCTCCACTTT
TRBJ2-3 . TRBV7-6 . CASSLGTRTDTQYF TGTGCCAGCAGCTTAGGTACTCGCACAGATACGCAGTATTTT
TRBJ1-1 . TRBV10-3 . CAISDLVTEAFF TGTGCCATCAGTGATCTGGTCACTGAAGCTTTCTTT
TRBJ2-1 TRBD2 TRBV18 . CASSPPTGGKDEQFF TGTGCCAGCTCACCACCGACGGGAGGGAAGGATGAGCAGTTCTTC
TRBJ1-5 . TRBV12-5 . CASGREPNQPQHF TGTGCTAGCGGCAGGGAGCCCAATCAGCCCCAGCATTTT
TRBJ1-2 TRBD1 TRBV7-6 . CASSPGTGVSDGYTF TGTGCCAGCAGCCCCGGGACAGGGGTATCAGATGGCTACACCTTC
TRBJ2-3 TRBD1 TRBV6-2/TRBV6-3 . CASSYSMGTGAHTQYF TGTGCCAGCAGTTACTCGATGGGGACAGGGGCCCATACGCAGTATTTT
TRBJ2-1 . TRBV5-1 . CASKMGTSYNEQFF TGCGCCAGCAAAATGGGGACCTCCTACAATGAGCAGTTCTTC
TRBJ2-7 . TRBV20-1 . CSGALASEQYF TGCAGTGGCGCCCTAGCGTCCGAGCAGTACTTC
TRBJ2-1 . TRBV20-1 . CSASGYSYNEQFF TGCAGTGCTAGTGGCTACTCCTACAATGAGCAGTTCTTC
TRBJ2-5 TRBD1 TRBV11-2 . CASSLRTGQETQYF TGTGCCAGCAGCCTGCGGACAGGCCAAGAGACCCAGTACTTC
TRBJ2-3 TRBD2 TRBV6-1 . CASTSGYTDTQYF TGTGCCAGCACTAGCGGGTACACAGATACGCAGTATTTT
TRBJ1-1 TRBD1 TRBV19 . CASTDRGYGGAEAFF TGTGCCAGCACGGACAGGGGTTATGGGGGGGCTGAAGCTTTCTTT
TRBJ1-5 . TRBV6-5 . CASSYLRRSNQPQHF TGTGCCAGCAGTTACCTCAGGCGGAGCAATCAGCCCCAGCATTTT
TRBJ1-2 . TRBV7-9 . CASSLDRIPEDYTF TGTGCCAGCAGCTTAGACAGGATTCCAGAGGACTACACCTTC
TRBJ1-5 . TRBV4-1 . CASSTTGGSNQPQHF TGCGCCAGCAGCACGACAGGAGGGAGCAATCAGCCCCAGCATTTT
TRBJ2-7 . TRBV9 . CASSEGRGSHYEQYF TGTGCCAGCAGCGAGGGGAGGGGGTCCCACTACGAGCAGTACTTC
TRBJ2-3 TRBD2 TRBV27 . CASSLSGGYSTDTQYF TGTGCCAGCAGTTTGTCGGGGGGATATAGCACAGATACGCAGTATTTT
TRBJ2-3 . TRBV5-1 . CASSQQFDTQYF TGCGCCAGCAGCCAACAATTTGATACGCAGTATTTT
TRBJ2-1 TRBD2 TRBV19 . CASSISGGARSGRSGEQFF TGTGCCAGTAGTATATCCGGGGGGGCTAGGAGCGGGAGATCAGGTGAGCAGTTCTTC